This T cell receptor (beta chain) was identified during a study of blood T cell repertoires in COVID-19 (dated by TCRdb to 2020 to 2021). Some background on the complete study: Samples covering the acute and convalescent phases of COVID-19 were provided by collaborators in the United States, Italy and Spain. The repertoires were made available in a free public database intended to serve as a resource for research on the immune response to SARS-CoV-2. The samples were drawn from two sources: the first 160 participants of the ongoing ImmuneRACE study, and 1,000 to 1,500 subjects contributed by 6 global collaborators. HLA class I and class II types, where available, came from metadata supplied by the sample provider rather than from assay-based typing. The material from the prospective study consisted of cDNA or gDNA derived from T cells, B-cell-depleted T cells, or PBMCs. A de-identified subject ID, COVID-19 status, age in years and sex were almost always included in the sample metadata. The dataset comprised deeply sampled blood TCRbeta repertoires from subjects exposed to, actively infected with, or recovered from COVID-19. Findings and caveats that apply to the study as a whole: Clinical and demographic metadata were provided uncurated, with the amount varying by source and participant.

The immunoSEQ Assay, a bias-controlled multiplex PCR, was used to amplify TCRbeta CDR3 regions from genomic DNA. In the source study's methods: Within the assay, amplification of reference gene primers was used to estimate how many nucleated cells each sample contained. Sequence reads were collapsed and filtered to measure the absolute abundance of every unique TCRbeta CDR3 rearrangement. For each sample, productive Simpson clonality was calculated as the square root of Simpson's diversity index across productive rearrangements. In its TCRdb copy, this immuneACCESS table keeps in-frame sequences only and misses some clones. Where compared with another copy, unresolved V genes explain less than half of these, and the others have no known cause. The V and J calls and the clone size are those of that table, but D and trimming were determined from the DNA. This sample has about 410,000 clones in its table, and over 75% of those were observed once. Roughly 1.4% of the sample lies in the top ten.

On this clone: Its antigen target is currently unknown. Base qualities are missing; no much larger clone stands one base away.

In Seattle, one collaborating source enrolled patients while the infection was active and tracked those patients longitudinally over the course of disease. The collaborating institutions used their own protocols to collect whole blood in K2EDTA tubes. For TCRbeta analysis, collaborators shipped samples in one of three forms: frozen whole blood, isolated PBMCs, or DNA extracted from either of those sample types. Material: peripheral blood. This receptor was obtained from a woman aged 40 to 50 with COVID-19, enrolled during active disease.

The DNA sequence is TGCAGCGTTTTAGTGTATGGCACTGAAGCTTTCTTT. It codes for CSVLVYGTEAFF. Rearrangement joined TRBV29-1 to TRBJ1-1, with the D gene not clear enough to name. CDR1 and CDR2, looked up from the germline V gene, are SQVTM and ANQGSEA. The CDR3 contains 12 residues, cysteine and phenylalanine counted. Just CDR3 DNA is preserved here, 36 bases in frame from base 1. A distance of 11 bases separates the germline ends of V and J, which lose 5 bases and 4 bases respectively.